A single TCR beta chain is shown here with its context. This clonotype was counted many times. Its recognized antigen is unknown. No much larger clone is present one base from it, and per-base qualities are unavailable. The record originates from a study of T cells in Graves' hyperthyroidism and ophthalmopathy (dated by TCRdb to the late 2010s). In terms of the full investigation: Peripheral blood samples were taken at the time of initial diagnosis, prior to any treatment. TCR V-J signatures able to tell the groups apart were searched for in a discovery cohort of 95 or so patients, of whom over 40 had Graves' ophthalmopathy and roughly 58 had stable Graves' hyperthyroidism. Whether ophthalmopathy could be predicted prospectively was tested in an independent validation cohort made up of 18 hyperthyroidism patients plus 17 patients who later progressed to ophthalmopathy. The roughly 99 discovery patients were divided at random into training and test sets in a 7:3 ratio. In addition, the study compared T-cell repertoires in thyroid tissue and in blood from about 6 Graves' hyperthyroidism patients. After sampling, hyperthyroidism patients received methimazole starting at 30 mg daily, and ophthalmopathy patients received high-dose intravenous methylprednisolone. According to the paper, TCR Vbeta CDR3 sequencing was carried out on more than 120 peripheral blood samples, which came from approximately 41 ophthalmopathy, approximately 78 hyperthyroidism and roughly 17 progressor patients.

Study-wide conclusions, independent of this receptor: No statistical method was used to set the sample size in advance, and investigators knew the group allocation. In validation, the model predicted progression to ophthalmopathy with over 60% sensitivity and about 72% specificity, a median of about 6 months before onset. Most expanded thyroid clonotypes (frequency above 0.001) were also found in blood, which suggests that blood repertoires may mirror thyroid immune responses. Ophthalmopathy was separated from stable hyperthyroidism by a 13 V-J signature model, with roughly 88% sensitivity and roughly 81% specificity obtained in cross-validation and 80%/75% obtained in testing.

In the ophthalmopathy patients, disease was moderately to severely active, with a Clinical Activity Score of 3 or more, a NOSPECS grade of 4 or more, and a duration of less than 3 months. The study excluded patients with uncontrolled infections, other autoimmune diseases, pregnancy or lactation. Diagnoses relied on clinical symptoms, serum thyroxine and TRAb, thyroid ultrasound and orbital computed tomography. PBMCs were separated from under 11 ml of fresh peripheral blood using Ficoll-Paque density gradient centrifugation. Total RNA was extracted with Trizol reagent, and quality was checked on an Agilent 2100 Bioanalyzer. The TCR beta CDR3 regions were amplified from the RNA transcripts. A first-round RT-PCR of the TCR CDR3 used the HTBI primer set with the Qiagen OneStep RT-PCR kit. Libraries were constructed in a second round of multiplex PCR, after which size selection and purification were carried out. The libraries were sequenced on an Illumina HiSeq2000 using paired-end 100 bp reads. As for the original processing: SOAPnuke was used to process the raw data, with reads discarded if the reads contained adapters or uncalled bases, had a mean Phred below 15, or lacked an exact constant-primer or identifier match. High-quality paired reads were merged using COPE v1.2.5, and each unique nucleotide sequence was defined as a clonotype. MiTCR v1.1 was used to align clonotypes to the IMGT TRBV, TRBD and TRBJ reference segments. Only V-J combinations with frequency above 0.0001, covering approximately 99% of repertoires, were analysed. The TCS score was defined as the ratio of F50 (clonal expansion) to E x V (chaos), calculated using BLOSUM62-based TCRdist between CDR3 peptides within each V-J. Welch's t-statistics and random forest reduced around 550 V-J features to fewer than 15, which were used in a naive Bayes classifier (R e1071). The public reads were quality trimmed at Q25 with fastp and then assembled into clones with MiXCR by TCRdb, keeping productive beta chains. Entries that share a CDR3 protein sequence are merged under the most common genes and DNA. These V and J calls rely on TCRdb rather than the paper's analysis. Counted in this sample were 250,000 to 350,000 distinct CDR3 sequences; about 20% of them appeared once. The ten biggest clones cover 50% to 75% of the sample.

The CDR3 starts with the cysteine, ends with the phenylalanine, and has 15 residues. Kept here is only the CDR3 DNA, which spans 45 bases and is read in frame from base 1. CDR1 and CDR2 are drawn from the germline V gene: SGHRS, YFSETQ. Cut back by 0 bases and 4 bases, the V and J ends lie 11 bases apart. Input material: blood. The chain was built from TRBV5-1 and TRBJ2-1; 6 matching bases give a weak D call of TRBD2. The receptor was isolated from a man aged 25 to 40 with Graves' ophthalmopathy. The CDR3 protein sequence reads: CASSLVSGLYNEQFF. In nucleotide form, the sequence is TGCGCCAGCAGCTTGGTAAGCGGGCTTTACAATGAGCAGTTCTTC. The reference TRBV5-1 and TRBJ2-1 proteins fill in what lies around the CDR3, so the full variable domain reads KAGVTQTPRYLIKTRGQQVTLSCSPISGHRSVSWYQQTPGQGLQFLFEYFSETQRNKGNFPGRFSGRQFSNSRSEMNVSTLELGDSALYLCASSLVSGLYNEQFFGPGTRLTVL.